These T cell receptor beta chains were read from a single sample in a study of T cells in Graves' hyperthyroidism and ophthalmopathy. TCRdb passed the multiplex PCR reads through MiXCR, listing each CDR3 protein once. The sample lists 500,000 to 800,000 distinct CDR3 sequences, 45% occurring once. Sequences were obtained from peripheral blood or thyroid tissue (not recorded which). The receptors shown here come from an adult man with Graves' disease, either hyperthyroidism or ophthalmopathy (not recorded which). Both conserved end residues are trimmed from each CDR3. The D gene is left open where the match is weak. Clone size is stated in some rows and not others, as once, few, many or a class when expanded.

v_call: TRBV3-1
j_call: TRBJ2-5
clone_size: .
d_call: .
cdr3_aa: ASTEGEPQETQY

v_call: TRBV5-8
j_call: TRBJ1-5
clone_size: .
d_call: .
cdr3_aa: ASSSNRLGSNQPQH

v_call: TRBV5-6
j_call: TRBJ2-2
clone_size: .
d_call: .
cdr3_aa: ASTLGSCF

v_call: TRBV6-6
j_call: TRBJ2-2
clone_size: .
d_call: TRBD2
cdr3_aa: ASSYGLGGTGELF

v_call: TRBV7-9
j_call: TRBJ2-2
clone_size: .
d_call: TRBD2
cdr3_aa: ASSATGGVAGELF

v_call: TRBV15
j_call: TRBJ2-5
clone_size: .
d_call: TRBD1
cdr3_aa: ATRGPRDRGRETQY

v_call: TRBV25-1
j_call: TRBJ1-3
clone_size: many
d_call: TRBD1
cdr3_aa: ASSDRGRGNTIY

v_call: TRBV20-1
j_call: TRBJ1-1
clone_size: once
d_call: TRBD1
cdr3_aa: SAHKQGAAEAF

v_call: TRBV20-1
j_call: TRBJ2-5
clone_size: .
d_call: .
cdr3_aa: SDGPAGAQY

v_call: TRBV20-1
j_call: TRBJ2-7
clone_size: few
d_call: TRBD1
cdr3_aa: SARDWAGTGTL

v_call: TRBV7-2
j_call: TRBJ2-6
clone_size: .
d_call: TRBD1
cdr3_aa: ASRRTGGRGANVLT

v_call: TRBV15
j_call: TRBJ2-7
clone_size: once
d_call: .
cdr3_aa: ASSEIPTSGEQY

v_call: TRBV10-3
j_call: TRBJ2-2
clone_size: .
d_call: .
cdr3_aa: AISVSANTGELF

v_call: TRBV12-3/TRBV12-4
j_call: TRBJ1-4
clone_size: .
d_call: TRBD1
cdr3_aa: ASRLGQNNEKLF

v_call: TRBV10-2
j_call: TRBJ2-7
clone_size: many
d_call: .
cdr3_aa: ASRVAEVYEQY

v_call: TRBV5-1
j_call: TRBJ1-1
clone_size: many
d_call: .
cdr3_aa: ASSHRTANTEAF

v_call: TRBV2
j_call: TRBJ1-2
clone_size: .
d_call: .
cdr3_aa: ASSQDWPFLSYGYT

v_call: TRBV3-1
j_call: TRBJ1-1
clone_size: many
d_call: .
cdr3_aa: ASSQSNTEAF

v_call: TRBV7-2
j_call: TRBJ2-5
clone_size: many
d_call: .
cdr3_aa: ASSIRPRETQY

v_call: TRBV7-2
j_call: TRBJ2-7
clone_size: many
d_call: .
cdr3_aa: ASSLSPSSDEQY

v_call: TRBV7-6
j_call: TRBJ1-6
clone_size: .
d_call: TRBD1
cdr3_aa: ASRLGGTGGRPLH

v_call: TRBV15
j_call: TRBJ1-1
clone_size: many
d_call: .
cdr3_aa: ATSRDSSLGTEAF

v_call: TRBV6-5
j_call: TRBJ1-1
clone_size: .
d_call: .
cdr3_aa: ASSYSKGERNTEAF

v_call: TRBV7-8
j_call: TRBJ2-5
clone_size: many
d_call: .
cdr3_aa: ASSLDGVETQY

v_call: TRBV20-1
j_call: TRBJ2-7
clone_size: many
d_call: .
cdr3_aa: SARLSTGYEQY

v_call: TRBV20-1
j_call: TRBJ1-5
clone_size: many
d_call: TRBD1
cdr3_aa: SATGTGRAQH

v_call: TRBV29-1
j_call: TRBJ1-2
clone_size: .
d_call: .
cdr3_aa: SVDGLGDNGYT

v_call: TRBV20-1
j_call: TRBJ1-2
clone_size: many
d_call: TRBD1
cdr3_aa: SARQDRGYGYT

v_call: TRBV15
j_call: TRBJ1-4
clone_size: few
d_call: .
cdr3_aa: ATSRDADPRGATNEKLF

v_call: TRBV5-1
j_call: TRBJ1-4
clone_size: .
d_call: .
cdr3_aa: ASSVRVGKEKLF

v_call: TRBV9
j_call: TRBJ2-7
clone_size: many
d_call: TRBD2
cdr3_aa: ASSSTTSGRSDEQY

v_call: TRBV20-1
j_call: TRBJ1-1
clone_size: few
d_call: TRBD1
cdr3_aa: SARVNRGSIMNTEAF

v_call: TRBV29-1
j_call: TRBJ1-4
clone_size: .
d_call: .
cdr3_aa: SATGSNEKLF

v_call: TRBV7-8
j_call: TRBJ1-1
clone_size: few
d_call: .
cdr3_aa: ASSHVHGVNTEAF

v_call: TRBV30
j_call: TRBJ1-2
clone_size: .
d_call: .
cdr3_aa: AWSGVRGYT

v_call: TRBV6-1
j_call: TRBJ1-2
clone_size: .
d_call: .
cdr3_aa: ASSGFWATAQGYT

v_call: TRBV10-3
j_call: TRBJ2-7
clone_size: .
d_call: .
cdr3_aa: AISESTGAGEQY

v_call: TRBV19
j_call: TRBJ1-5
clone_size: many
d_call: TRBD1
cdr3_aa: ASSTTGGNNQPQH

v_call: TRBV29-1
j_call: TRBJ1-2
clone_size: .
d_call: .
cdr3_aa: SQEGQGIDYGYT

v_call: TRBV2
j_call: TRBJ1-5
clone_size: many
d_call: TRBD1
cdr3_aa: ASSGGGTGNQPQH

v_call: TRBV10-2
j_call: TRBJ1-1
clone_size: many
d_call: .
cdr3_aa: ASRNTEAF

v_call: TRBV20-1
j_call: TRBJ2-7
clone_size: few
d_call: TRBD2
cdr3_aa: SATGTSSYEQY

v_call: TRBV7-2
j_call: TRBJ1-6
clone_size: .
d_call: .
cdr3_aa: ASREDTSNSPLH

v_call: TRBV7-2
j_call: TRBJ1-1
clone_size: many
d_call: .
cdr3_aa: ASSRNKNTEAF

v_call: TRBV7-8
j_call: TRBJ1-5
clone_size: .
d_call: .
cdr3_aa: ASSKFRDNSNQPQH

v_call: TRBV7-3
j_call: TRBJ1-3
clone_size: .
d_call: .
cdr3_aa: ASSSQGGGENTIY

v_call: TRBV25-1
j_call: TRBJ1-5
clone_size: .
d_call: .
cdr3_aa: ASSGVGGTDFNQPQH

v_call: TRBV7-8
j_call: TRBJ2-5
clone_size: .
d_call: TRBD2
cdr3_aa: ASVAGEGQETQY

v_call: TRBV29-1
j_call: TRBJ1-2
clone_size: once
d_call: .
cdr3_aa: SVGRVLDGYT

v_call: TRBV20-1
j_call: TRBJ2-7
clone_size: few
d_call: TRBD1
cdr3_aa: SAIRTGTGGREQY

v_call: TRBV7-8
j_call: TRBJ2-7
clone_size: many
d_call: .
cdr3_aa: ASSLRRDLTYEQY

v_call: TRBV6-2/TRBV6-3
j_call: TRBJ2-7
clone_size: .
d_call: TRBD1
cdr3_aa: ASNYRGFGRGQAYEQY

v_call: TRBV20-1
j_call: TRBJ2-6
clone_size: .
d_call: .
cdr3_aa: SARVQDILSGANVPT